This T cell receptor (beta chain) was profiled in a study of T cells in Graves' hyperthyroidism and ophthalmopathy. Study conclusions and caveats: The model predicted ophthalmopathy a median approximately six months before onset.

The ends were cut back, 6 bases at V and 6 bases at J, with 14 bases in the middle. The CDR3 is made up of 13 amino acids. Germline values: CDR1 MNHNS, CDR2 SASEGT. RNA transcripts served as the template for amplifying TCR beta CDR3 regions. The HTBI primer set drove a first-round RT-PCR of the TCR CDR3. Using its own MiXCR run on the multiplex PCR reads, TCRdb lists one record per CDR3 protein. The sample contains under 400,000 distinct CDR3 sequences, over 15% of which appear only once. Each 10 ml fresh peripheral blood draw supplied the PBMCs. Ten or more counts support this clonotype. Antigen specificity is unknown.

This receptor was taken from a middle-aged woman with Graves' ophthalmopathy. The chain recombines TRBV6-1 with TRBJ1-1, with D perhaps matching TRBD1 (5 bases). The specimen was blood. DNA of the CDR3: TGTGCCAGCAGCCGGGGGTTAAGTTCTGAAGCTTTCTTT. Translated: CASSRGLSSEAFF.